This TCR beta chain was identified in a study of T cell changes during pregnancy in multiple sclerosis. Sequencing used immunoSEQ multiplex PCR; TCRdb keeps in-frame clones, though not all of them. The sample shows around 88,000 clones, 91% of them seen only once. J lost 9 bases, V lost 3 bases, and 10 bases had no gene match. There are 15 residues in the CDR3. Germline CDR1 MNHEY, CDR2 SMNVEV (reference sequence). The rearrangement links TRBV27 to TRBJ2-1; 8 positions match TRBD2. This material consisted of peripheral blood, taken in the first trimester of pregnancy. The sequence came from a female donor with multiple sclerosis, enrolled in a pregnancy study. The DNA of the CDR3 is TGTGCCAGCAGTTTTGGACGGGAGGGGGTTAGTGAGCAGTTCTTC. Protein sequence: CASSFGREGVSEQFF.